The clone carrying this T cell receptor beta chain appeared a single time. The target antigen is unknown. This CDR3 comprises 13 residues. Trimming at V came to 4 bases and at J to 6 bases, leaving 3 bases not matched to a gene. In germline, CDR1 is SGHDT, CDR2 YYEEEE. This entry comes from a study of OX40 agonist ivuxolimab in advanced cancers. The timepoints at which blood was sampled were baseline, cycle 4 day 1, and cycle 7 day 1. Clones were read by immunoSEQ multiplex PCR, and TCRdb kept only the in-frame ones, dropping some. The sample lists 60,000 or so clones; approximately 82% were seen once. Study conclusions and caveats: Both blood CD4+ and CD8+ T cells showed clonal growth by week 6 at 0.1 to 3.0 mg/kg.

This receptor was identified in an adult with an advanced solid tumor such as melanoma, head and neck, liver or kidney cancer. Material: CD4+ or CD8+ T cells sorted from blood, obtained in a trial of the OX40 agonist ivuxolimab. The chain uses TRBV5-6 and TRBJ2-1; TRBD1 matches at 8 bases. CDR3 coding DNA: TGTGCCAGCAGCCCCGGGACAGGCAATGAGCAGTTCTTC. It codes for CASSPGTGNEQFF.